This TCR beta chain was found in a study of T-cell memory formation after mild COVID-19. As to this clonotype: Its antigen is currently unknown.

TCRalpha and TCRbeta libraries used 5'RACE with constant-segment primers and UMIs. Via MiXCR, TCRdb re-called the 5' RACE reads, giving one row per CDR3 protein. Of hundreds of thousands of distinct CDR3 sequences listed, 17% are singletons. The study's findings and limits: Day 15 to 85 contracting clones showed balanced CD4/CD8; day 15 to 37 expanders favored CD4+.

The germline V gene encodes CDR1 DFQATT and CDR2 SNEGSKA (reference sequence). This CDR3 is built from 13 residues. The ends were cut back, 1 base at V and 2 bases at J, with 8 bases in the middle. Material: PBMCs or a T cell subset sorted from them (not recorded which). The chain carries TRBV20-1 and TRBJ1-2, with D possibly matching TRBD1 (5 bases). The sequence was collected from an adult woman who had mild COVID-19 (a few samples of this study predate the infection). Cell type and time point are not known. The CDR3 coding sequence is TGCAGTGCTAGAGTGAGGGGAAACTATGGCTACACCTTC. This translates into CSARVRGNYGYTF.